The clone carrying this TCR beta chain was seen only a few times. This CDR3 has 15 amino acids. Germline V lookup: CDR1 SGHRS, CDR2 YFSETQ. V dropped 0 bases and J dropped 5; count of bases not matched to a gene: 4. As originally analysed: Using reference gene primer amplification, nucleated cell counts were estimated. Sequencing was performed with immunoSEQ multiplex PCR; in TCRdb, only in-frame clones are kept and a portion is missing. V and J calls and clone size are as listed in that table; D and trimming were resolved from the DNA. The sample shows around 300,000 clones, over 75% of them seen only once. The sample comes from a study of blood T cell repertoires in COVID-19. Study background: The United States, Italy and Spain supplied acute and convalescent COVID-19 samples. PBMCs, B-cell-depleted T cells, or T cells provided the cDNA or gDNA that made up the material.

The chain is built from TRBV5-1 and TRBJ2-1; 8 bases are a match to TRBD2. The sequence derives from a human donor in a cohort sampled during active COVID-19. The material sequenced was peripheral blood. For the CDR3, the DNA is TGCGCCAGCAGCTTGGTGGCGGGAGGCCACAATGAGCAGTTCTTC. Protein sequence: CASSLVAGGHNEQFF.